This entry concerns a single T cell receptor beta chain. This CDR3 comprises 15 residues. Germline V gene lookup returns CDR1 SGHRS and CDR2 YFSETQ. V trimming: 2 bases; J trimming: 8 bases; junction bases outside the gene matches: 7. The entry originates in a study of T-cell reconstitution after alpha-beta-depleted transplantation in children. A TCRbeta library incorporating unique molecular identifiers was prepared. Via MiXCR, TCRdb re-called the PCR reads, giving one row per CDR3 protein. The sample holds a few hundred thousand distinct CDR3 sequences, approximately 20% seen once. This sequence was found in a human donor who donated a stem cell graft to a child with acute lymphoblastic leukemia. The sequencing here drew on PBMCs from the stem cell graft donor, taken from the stem cell graft. This chain connects TRBV5-1 to TRBJ2-1; 10 positions agree with TRBD2. CDR3 loop: CASSLALAGNYEQFF. CDR3 nucleotide sequence: TGCGCCAGCAGCTTAGCACTAGCGGGAAACTATGAGCAGTTCTTC.